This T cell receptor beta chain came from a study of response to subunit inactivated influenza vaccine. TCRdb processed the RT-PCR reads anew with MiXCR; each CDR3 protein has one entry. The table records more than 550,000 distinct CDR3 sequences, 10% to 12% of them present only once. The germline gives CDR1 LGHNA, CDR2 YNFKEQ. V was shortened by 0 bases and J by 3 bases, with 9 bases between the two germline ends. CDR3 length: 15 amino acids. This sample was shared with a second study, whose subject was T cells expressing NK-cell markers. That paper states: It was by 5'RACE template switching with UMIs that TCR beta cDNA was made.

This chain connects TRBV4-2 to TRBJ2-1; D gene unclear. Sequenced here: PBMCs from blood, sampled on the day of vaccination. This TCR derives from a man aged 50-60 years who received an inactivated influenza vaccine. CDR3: CASSQDLGFYNEQFF. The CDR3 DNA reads TGTGCCAGCAGCCAAGACTTAGGCTTCTACAATGAGCAGTTCTTC.